This TCR beta chain appears in the sequencing data of a study of T cell responses to AZD1222 COVID-19 vaccine. Trimming left V 0 bases short and J 0 bases short, with 15 bases between. The germline gives CDR1 LGHDT, CDR2 YNNKEL (reference sequence). The CDR3 is 19 amino acids. TCRdb's table, derived via immunoSEQ multiplex PCR, lists solely in-frame clones and lacks some. The repertoire holds about 97,000 clones, with approximately 90% as singletons. This clone was observed once. The sequenced sample was peripheral blood, obtained on day 0 of AZD1222 vaccination. This receptor was identified in an adult in good health. The chain has TRBV3-1 (or the pseudogene TRBV3-2) and TRBJ2-6; D is unclear. For the CDR3, the DNA is TGTGCCAGCAGCCAAGATATGGCAACCTCTAACTCTGGGGCCAACGTCCTGACTTTC. This translates into CASSQDMATSNSGANVLTF.